This record concerns one T cell receptor beta chain sequence. CDR3 and TCR beta VDJ profiling relied on genomic DNA as the template. MiXCR, applied by TCRdb to the reads, yields one record per CDR3 protein. The data hold roughly 420,000 distinct CDR3 sequences, with 65% to 80% observed a single time. The data are from a study of CD8+CD57+ T cells in acquired aplastic anemia. Unmatched junction bases numbered 10, after V lost 6 bases and J lost 13 bases. Looked up from germline, CDR1 is SGHTA and CDR2 is FQGTGA. CDR3 length: 14 amino acids. This TCR came from a human donor in good health, serving as a control. Specimen: sorted CD4+, CD8+, or CD8+CD57+ T cells (not recorded which) from PBMCs. The rearrangement uses TRBV7-3 and TRBJ1-6; 9 bases are a match to TRBD1. CDR3 loop: CASSGQGTRSPLHF. DNA of the CDR3: TGTGCCAGCAGTGGACAGGGGACACGTTCGCCCCTCCACTTT.